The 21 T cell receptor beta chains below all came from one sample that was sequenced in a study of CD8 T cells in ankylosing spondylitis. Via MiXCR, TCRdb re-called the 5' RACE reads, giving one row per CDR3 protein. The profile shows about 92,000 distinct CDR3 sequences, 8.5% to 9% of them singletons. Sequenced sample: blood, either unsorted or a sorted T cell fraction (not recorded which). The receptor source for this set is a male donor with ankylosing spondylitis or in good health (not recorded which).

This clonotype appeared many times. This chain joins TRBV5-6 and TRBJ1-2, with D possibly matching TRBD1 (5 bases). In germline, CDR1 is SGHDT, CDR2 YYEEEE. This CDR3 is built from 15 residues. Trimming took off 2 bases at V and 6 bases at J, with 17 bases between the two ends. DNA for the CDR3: TGTGCCAGCAGCTTAACAGGCTCCTTGGTTAATGGCTACACCTTC. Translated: CASSLTGSLVNGYTF.

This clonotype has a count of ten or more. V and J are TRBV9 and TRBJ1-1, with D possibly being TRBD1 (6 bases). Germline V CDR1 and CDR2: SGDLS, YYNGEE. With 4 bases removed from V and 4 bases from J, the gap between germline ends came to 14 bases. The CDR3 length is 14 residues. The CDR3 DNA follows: TGTGCCAGCAGCCGAACCTCAGGGGTCACTGAAGCTTTCTTT. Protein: CASSRTSGVTEAFF.

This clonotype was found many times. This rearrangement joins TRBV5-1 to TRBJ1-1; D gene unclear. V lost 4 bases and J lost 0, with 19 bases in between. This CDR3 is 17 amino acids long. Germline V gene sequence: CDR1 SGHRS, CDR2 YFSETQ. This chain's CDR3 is CASSLRRLERVNTEAFF. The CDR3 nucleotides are TGCGCCAGCAGCCTTCGGAGGTTGGAACGGGTGAACACTGAAGCTTTCTTT.

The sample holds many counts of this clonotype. The chain's CDR3 is CASTKGLAVSTGELFF. CDR3 nucleotides: TGTGCCAGCACCAAGGGACTAGCGGTTTCCACCGGGGAGCTGTTTTTT. The rearrangement uses TRBV6-1 and TRBJ2-2; 11 nucleotides agree with TRBD2. This CDR3 has 16 residues. The ends lost 7 bases at V and 4 bases at J; junction bases unmatched: 8. Per germline, CDR1 MNHNS and CDR2 SASEGT.

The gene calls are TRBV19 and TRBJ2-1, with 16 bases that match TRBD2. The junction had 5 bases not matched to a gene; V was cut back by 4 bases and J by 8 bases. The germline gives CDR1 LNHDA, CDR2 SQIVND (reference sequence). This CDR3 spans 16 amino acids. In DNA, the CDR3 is TGTGCCAGTAGTACGGGACTAGCGGGGGGGAACTATGAGCAGTTCTTC. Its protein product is CASSTGLAGGNYEQFF. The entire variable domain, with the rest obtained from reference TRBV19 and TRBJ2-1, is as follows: DGGITQSPKYLFRKEGQNVTLSCEQNLNHDAMYWYRQDPGQGLRLIYYSQIVNDFQKGDIAEGYSVSREKKESFPLTVTSAQKNPTAFYLCASSTGLAGGNYEQFFGPGTRLTVL.

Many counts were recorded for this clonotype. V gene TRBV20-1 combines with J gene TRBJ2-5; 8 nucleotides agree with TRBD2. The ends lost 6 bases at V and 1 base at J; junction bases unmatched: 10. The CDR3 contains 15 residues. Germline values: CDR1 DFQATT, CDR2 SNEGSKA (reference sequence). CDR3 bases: TGCAGTGCCGAGGGACTAGAAAAGATCCAAGAGACCCAGTACTTC. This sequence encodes CSAEGLEKIQETQYF.

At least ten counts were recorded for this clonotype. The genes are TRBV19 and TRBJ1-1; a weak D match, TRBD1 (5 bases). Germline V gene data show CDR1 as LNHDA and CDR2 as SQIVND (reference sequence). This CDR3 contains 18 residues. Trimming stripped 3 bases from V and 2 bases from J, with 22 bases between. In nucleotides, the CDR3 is TGTGCCAGTAGTATCGGTCTACGGGGGACGGTTGGAAACACTGAAGCTTTCTTT. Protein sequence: CASSIGLRGTVGNTEAFF.

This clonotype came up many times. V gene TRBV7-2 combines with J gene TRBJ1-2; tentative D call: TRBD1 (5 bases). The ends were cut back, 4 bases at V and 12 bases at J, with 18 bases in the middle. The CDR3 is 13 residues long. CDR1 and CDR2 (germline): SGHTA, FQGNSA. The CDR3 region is CASSWGVSAGDTF. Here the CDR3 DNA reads TGTGCCAGCAGCTGGGGGGTTTCCGCTGGGGACACCTTC.

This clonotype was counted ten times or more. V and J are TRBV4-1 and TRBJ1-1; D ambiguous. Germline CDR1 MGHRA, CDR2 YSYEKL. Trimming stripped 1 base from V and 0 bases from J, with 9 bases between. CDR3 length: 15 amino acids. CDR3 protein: CASSQVTGLNTEAFF. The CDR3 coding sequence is TGCGCCAGCAGCCAAGTCACCGGGTTGAACACTGAAGCTTTCTTT.

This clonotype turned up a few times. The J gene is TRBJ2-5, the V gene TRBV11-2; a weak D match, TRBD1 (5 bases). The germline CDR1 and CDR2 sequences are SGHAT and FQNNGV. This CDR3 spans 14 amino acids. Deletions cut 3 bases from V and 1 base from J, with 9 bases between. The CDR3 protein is CASSFQGRQETQYF. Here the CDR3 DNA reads TGTGCCAGCAGCTTTCAGGGCCGCCAAGAGACCCAGTACTTC.

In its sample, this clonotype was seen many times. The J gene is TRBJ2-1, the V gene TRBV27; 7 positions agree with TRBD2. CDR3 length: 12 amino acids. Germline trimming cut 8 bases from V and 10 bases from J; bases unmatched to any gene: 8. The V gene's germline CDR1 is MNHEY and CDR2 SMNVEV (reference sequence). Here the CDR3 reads CASAVHGREQFF. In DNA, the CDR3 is TGTGCCAGCGCCGTACACGGGAGGGAGCAGTTCTTC.

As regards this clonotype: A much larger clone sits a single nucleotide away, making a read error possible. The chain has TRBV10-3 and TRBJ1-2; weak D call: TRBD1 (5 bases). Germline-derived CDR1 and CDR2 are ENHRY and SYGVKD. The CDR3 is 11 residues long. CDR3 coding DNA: TGTGCCATCGGGGGGAACTATGGCTGCACCTTC. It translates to CAIGGNYGCTF.

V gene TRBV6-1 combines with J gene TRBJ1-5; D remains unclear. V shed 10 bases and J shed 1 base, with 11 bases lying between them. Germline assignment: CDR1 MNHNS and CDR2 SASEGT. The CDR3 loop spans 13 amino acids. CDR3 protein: CATSAESNQPQHF. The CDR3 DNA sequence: TGTGCCACCTCGGCCGAGAGCAATCAGCCCCAGCATTTT.

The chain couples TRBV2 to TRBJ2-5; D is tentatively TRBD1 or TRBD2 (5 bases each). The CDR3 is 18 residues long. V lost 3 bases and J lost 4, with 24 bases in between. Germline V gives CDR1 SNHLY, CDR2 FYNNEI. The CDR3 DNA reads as TGTGCCAGCAGTGACCCCCGGGGCGAGGGGCGTTTTGGAGAGACCCAGTACTTC. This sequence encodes CASSDPRGEGRFGETQYF.

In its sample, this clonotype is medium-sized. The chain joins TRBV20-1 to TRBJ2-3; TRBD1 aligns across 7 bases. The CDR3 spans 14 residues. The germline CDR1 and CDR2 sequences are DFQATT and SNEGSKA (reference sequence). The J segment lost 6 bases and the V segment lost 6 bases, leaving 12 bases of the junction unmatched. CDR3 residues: CSAEDRPDGDTQYF. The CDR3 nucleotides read TGCAGTGCCGAGGACAGGCCTGATGGGGATACGCAGTATTTT.

The CDR3: CASSQGRAAIMNTEAFF. As DNA, the CDR3 is TGTGCCAGCAGCCAAGGACGGGCAGCTATTATGAACACTGAAGCTTTCTTT. The rearrangement joins TRBV14 to TRBJ1-1; the D is unclear. The V end lost 1 base, the J end lost 0 bases, and 15 bases lay between the germline ends. The V gene's germline CDR1 is SGHDN and CDR2 FVKESK. The CDR3 has 17 residues.

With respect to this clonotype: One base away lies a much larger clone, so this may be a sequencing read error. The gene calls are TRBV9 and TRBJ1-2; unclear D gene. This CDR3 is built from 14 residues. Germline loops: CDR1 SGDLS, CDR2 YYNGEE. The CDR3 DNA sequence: TGTGCCAGCAGGAGGTCGGCCGTTAACTATGGCTTCACCTTC. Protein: CASRRSAVNYGFTF.

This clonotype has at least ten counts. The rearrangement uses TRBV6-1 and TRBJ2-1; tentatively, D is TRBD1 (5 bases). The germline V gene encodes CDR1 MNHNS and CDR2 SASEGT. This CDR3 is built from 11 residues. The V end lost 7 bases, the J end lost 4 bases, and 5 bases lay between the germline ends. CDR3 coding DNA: TGTGCCAGCAAGGGGTACAATGAGCAGTTCTTC. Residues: CASKGYNEQFF.

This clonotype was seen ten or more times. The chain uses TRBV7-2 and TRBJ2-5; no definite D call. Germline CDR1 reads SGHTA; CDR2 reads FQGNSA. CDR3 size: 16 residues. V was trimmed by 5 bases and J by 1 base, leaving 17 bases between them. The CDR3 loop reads CASSPLAYSRQETQYF. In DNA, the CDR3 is TGTGCCAGCAGCCCGCTCGCATACAGTCGCCAAGAGACCCAGTACTTC.

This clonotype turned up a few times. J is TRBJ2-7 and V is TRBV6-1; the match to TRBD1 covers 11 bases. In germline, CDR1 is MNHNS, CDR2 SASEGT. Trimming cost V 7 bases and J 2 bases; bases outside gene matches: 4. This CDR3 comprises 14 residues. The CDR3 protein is CASKPGQGAYEQYF. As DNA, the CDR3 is TGTGCCAGCAAGCCGGGACAGGGGGCCTACGAGCAGTACTTC.

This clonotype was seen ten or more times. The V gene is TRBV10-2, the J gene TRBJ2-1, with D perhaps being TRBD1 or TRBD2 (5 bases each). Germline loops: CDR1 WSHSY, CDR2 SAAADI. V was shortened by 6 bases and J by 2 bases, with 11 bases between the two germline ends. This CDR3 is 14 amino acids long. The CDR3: CASSSGATYNEQFF. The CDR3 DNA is TGCGCCAGCAGCTCCGGGGCCACCTACAATGAGCAGTTCTTC.